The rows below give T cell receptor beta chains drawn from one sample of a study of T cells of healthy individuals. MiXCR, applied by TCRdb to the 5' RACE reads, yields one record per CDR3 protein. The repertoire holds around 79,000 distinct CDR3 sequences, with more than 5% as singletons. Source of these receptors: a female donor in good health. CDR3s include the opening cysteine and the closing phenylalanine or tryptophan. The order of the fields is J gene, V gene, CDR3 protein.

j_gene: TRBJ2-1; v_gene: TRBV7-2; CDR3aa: CASSLYSGGAYNEQFF
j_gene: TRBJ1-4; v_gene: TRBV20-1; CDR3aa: CSARPQGRPATNEKLFF
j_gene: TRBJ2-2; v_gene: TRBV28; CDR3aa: CASSRPIFDSGELFF
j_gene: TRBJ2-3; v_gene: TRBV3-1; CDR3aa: CASSRTTGGRLNTQYF
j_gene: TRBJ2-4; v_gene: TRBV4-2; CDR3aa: CASSPQGAGKNIQYF
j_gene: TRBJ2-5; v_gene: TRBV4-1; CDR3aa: CASCLRPQETQYF
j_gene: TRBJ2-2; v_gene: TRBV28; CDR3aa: CASSSGTVNTGELFF
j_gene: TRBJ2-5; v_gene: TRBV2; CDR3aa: CASSDGGSFQETQYF
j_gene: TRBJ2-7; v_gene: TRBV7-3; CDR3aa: CASSPGTSGRGYYEQYF
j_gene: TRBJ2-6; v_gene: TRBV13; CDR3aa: CASSQTDSSGANVLTF
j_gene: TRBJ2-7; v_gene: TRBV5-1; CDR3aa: CASSSDSGTGFEQYF
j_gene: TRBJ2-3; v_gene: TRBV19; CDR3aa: CASSIEWRAIDTQYF
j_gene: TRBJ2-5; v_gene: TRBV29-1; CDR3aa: CSVWDREETQYF
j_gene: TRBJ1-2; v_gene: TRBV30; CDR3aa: CAWLQFRGYTF
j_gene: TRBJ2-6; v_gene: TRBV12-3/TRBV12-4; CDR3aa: CASRSTGGSGANVLTF
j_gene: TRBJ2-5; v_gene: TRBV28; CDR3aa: CASTPTGGALETQYF
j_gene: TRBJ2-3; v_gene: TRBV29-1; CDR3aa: CSVRETTDTQYF
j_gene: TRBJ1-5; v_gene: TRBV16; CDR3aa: CASSQGTVQPQHF
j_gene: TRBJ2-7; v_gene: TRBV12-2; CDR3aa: CASRLVGTSGREWGSYEQYF
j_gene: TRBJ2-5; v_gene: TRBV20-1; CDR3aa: CSARGSYGRAIQETQYF
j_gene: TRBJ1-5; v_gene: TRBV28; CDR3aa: CASRSRRAGHSNQPQHF
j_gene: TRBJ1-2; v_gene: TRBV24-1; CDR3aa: CATSSTGVYGYTF
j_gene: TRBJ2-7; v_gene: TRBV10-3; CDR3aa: CAISVTSGEGEQYF
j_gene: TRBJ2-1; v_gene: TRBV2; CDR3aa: CASITAPSSYNEQFF
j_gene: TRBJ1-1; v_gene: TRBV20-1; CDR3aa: CSARDPTGGTEAFF
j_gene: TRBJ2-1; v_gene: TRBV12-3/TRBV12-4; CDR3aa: CASSPGTPINEQFF
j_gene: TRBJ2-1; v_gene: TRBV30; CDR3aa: CAWSVLGQGGDEQFF
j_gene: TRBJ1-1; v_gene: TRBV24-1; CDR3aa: CATSDRQGKPQRGTEAFF
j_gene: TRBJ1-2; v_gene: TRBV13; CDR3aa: CASSSGHYGYTF
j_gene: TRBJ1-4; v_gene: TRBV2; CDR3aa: CASRPQGTTNEKLFF
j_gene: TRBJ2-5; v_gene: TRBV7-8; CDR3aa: CASSYTLAGDGETQYF
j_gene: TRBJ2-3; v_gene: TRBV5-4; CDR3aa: CASSSGQIVPDTQYF
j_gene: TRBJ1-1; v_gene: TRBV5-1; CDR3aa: CASSTRTGRNTEAFF
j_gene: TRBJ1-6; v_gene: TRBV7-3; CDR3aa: CASSFPNSPLHF